One sample yielded the 22 T cell receptor beta chains listed below, sequenced in a study of patients and donors after allogeneic stem cell transplantation. MiXCR was run by TCRdb on the RT-PCR reads, yielding one entry per CDR3 protein. The table lists hundreds of thousands of distinct CDR3 sequences, around 40% of them singletons. The sample taken for sequencing was blood, either unsorted or a sorted T cell fraction (not recorded which). All receptors derive from a human donor who was either an allogeneic HSCT recipient or a stem cell or donor lymphocyte infusion donor (not recorded which). It is not recorded whose cells these are; they may come from a transplant donor.

This clonotype was seen many times. This rearrangement joins TRBV20-1 to TRBJ1-6; no clear D. This CDR3 comprises 13 residues. The V and J ends lost 1 base and 7 bases respectively, with 8 bases between them. Germline V lookup: CDR1 DFQATT, CDR2 SNEGSKA (reference sequence). The CDR3 loop reads CSARGSGNSPLHF. The CDR3 nucleotides read TGCAGTGCTAGAGGCTCGGGCAATTCACCCCTCCACTTT.

This clonotype was observed a few times. The chain combines TRBV20-1 with TRBJ1-1, with TRBD1 as a possible D gene (5 bases). This CDR3 comprises 15 residues. The V gene's germline CDR1 is DFQATT and CDR2 SNEGSKA (reference sequence). V gave up 0 bases and J gave up 0 bases, with 11 bases separating them. The CDR3 region has the DNA TGCAGTGCTAGAGAGGCAGGGAGGTTGAACACTGAAGCTTTCTTT. Translated: CSAREAGRLNTEAFF.

This clonotype was seen only a few times. The chain links TRBV20-1 to TRBJ1-1; 8 nucleotides align to TRBD1. The CDR3 is 14 residues long. Trimming cost V 3 bases and J 1 base; bases outside gene matches: 4. CDR1 is DFQATT and CDR2 is SNEGSKA in the germline V gene (reference sequence). For the CDR3, the DNA is TGCAGTGCTAGGGGGACAGGTGGGAACACTGAAGCTTTCTTT. Translated, it gives CSARGTGGNTEAFF.

This chain connects TRBV19 to TRBJ1-1; 7 bases are a match to TRBD1. The CDR3 totals 13 residues. V trimming: 6 bases; J trimming: 8 bases; junction bases outside the gene matches: 9. Germline loops: CDR1 LNHDA, CDR2 SQIVND (reference sequence). For the CDR3, the DNA is TGTGCCAGTAGGAAAGGACAGGAGATCGAAGCTTTCTTT. It translates to CASRKGQEIEAFF.

The chain employs TRBV20-1 and TRBJ1-2, with TRBD1 matching over 7 bases. This CDR3 has 13 amino acids. After removal of 6 bases from V and 2 bases from J, the junction contained 6 bases not matched to a gene. Germline-derived CDR1 and CDR2 are DFQATT and SNEGSKA (reference sequence). The CDR3: CSARDRPNYGYTF. The CDR3 DNA reads as TGCAGTGCCAGGGACAGACCCAACTATGGCTACACCTTC.

The V gene is TRBV6-2 or TRBV6-3, the J gene TRBJ2-3; D ambiguous. The ends were cut back, 5 bases at V and 6 bases at J, with 9 bases in the middle. The germline V gene has CDR1 MNHEY and CDR2 SVGEGT. CDR3 length: 12 residues. CDR3 in amino acids: CASSRPGDTQYF. CDR3 nucleotides: TGTGCCAGCAGTCGCCCAGGCGATACGCAGTATTTT.

The genes are TRBV24-1 and TRBJ2-1, with 13 nucleotides matching TRBD2. The CDR3 runs to 14 residues. The ends lost 9 bases at V and 7 bases at J; junction bases unmatched: 5. CDR1 and CDR2 (germline): KGHDR, SFDVKD. CDR3 residues: CATGTSGVSNEQFF. DNA for the CDR3: TGTGCCACCGGGACTAGCGGGGTGAGTAATGAGCAGTTCTTC.

The chain carries TRBV20-1 and TRBJ1-5; D unresolved. The germline V gene encodes CDR1 DFQATT and CDR2 SNEGSKA (reference sequence). The CDR3 has 13 residues. The germline V and J ends were trimmed by 6 bases and 2 bases, with 11 bases remaining between them. The CDR3 is CSAAEGGNQPQHF. Here the CDR3 DNA reads TGCAGTGCAGCGGAGGGAGGCAATCAGCCCCAGCATTTT.

This chain links TRBV27 with TRBJ2-2; TRBD1 might be the D (5 bases). Germline CDR1 MNHEY, CDR2 SMNVEV (reference sequence). The CDR3 totals 14 residues. The germline V and J ends were trimmed by 8 bases and 2 bases, with 12 bases remaining between them. The CDR3, as DNA: TGTGCCAGCTCTTCGACAGAAAACACCGGGGAGCTGTTTTTT. Translated, it gives CASSSTENTGELFF.

This clonotype was recorded at least ten times. This chain joins TRBV7-9 and TRBJ1-5, with TRBD1 as a possible D gene (5 bases). This CDR3 has 15 amino acids. The V end lost 0 bases, the J end lost 1 base, and 7 bases lay between the germline ends. Germline lookup yields CDR1 SEHNR and CDR2 FQNEAQ (reference sequence). CDR3 sequence reads: CASSLAGASNQPQHF. In DNA form, the CDR3 reads TGTGCCAGCAGCTTAGCAGGGGCGAGCAATCAGCCCCAGCATTTT.

This clonotype was counted a few times. The chain has TRBV6-1 and TRBJ1-5; TRBD1 agrees at 7 bases. This CDR3 contains 16 residues. CDR1 is MNHNS, CDR2 SASEGT, per germline. Germline trimming cut 5 bases from V and 2 bases from J; bases unmatched to any gene: 9. CDR3 sequence reads: CASSRSRGLGNQPQHF. DNA for the CDR3: TGTGCCAGCAGTAGGTCAAGGGGGCTGGGCAATCAGCCCCAGCATTTT.

This clonotype has just a few counts. This chain links TRBV4-3 with TRBJ2-1; TRBD1 matches at 7 bases. Germline CDR1 LGHNA, CDR2 YSLEER. Losses at the gene ends were 5 bases for V and 6 bases for J; bases not matched to a gene: 7. CDR3 length: 14 residues. Here the CDR3 DNA reads TGCGCCAGCAGCACCAACAGGGGCGGCAATGAGCAGTTCTTC. It encodes CASSTNRGGNEQFF.

This clonotype turned up a few times. CDR3 bases: TGCGCCAGCAGCCCCAGCGCGGGGTTATCCTATGGCTACACCTTC. This sequence encodes CASSPSAGLSYGYTF. The V gene is TRBV5-1, the J gene TRBJ1-2, with D unclear. CDR1 and CDR2 (germline): SGHRS, YFSETQ. The CDR3 is 15 amino acids. Trimming left V 4 bases short and J 4 bases short, with 17 bases between.

The CDR3 DNA is TGCGCCAGCAGCCAAGATAGCGGGATCATGGGTTATGGCTACACCTTC. Its translation is CASSQDSGIMGYGYTF. The rearrangement joins TRBV4-3 to TRBJ1-2; D gene uncertain. Trimming pared 0 bases from V and 5 bases from J, leaving 16 bases between. The V gene's germline CDR1 is LGHNA and CDR2 YSLEER. This CDR3 has 16 amino acids.

This rearrangement joins TRBV3-1 to TRBJ2-7; TRBD1 agrees at 8 bases. Germline CDR1 and CDR2: LGHDT and YNNKEL (reference sequence). The CDR3 has 15 amino acids. The J segment lost 6 bases and the V segment lost 0 bases, leaving 7 bases of the junction unmatched. The CDR3 loop is CASSQDRDRRLEQYF. The CDR3 nucleotides read TGTGCCAGCAGCCAAGATCGGGACAGGCGTCTCGAGCAGTACTTC.

This clonotype was detected only a few times. The CDR3 coding sequence is TGCGCCAGCAGTCCCGGGACAGCGAATGAAAAACTGTTTTTT. As protein: CASSPGTANEKLFF. The chain carries TRBV5-1 and TRBJ1-4; 7 bases align to TRBD1. V trimming: 5 bases; J trimming: 5 bases; junction bases outside the gene matches: 6. The CDR3 loop spans 14 amino acids. Germline CDR1 and CDR2: SGHRS and YFSETQ.

Only a few counts were recorded for this clonotype. J is TRBJ2-7 and V is TRBV6-5; D not resolved. Trimming cost V 5 bases and J 2 bases, with 13 bases left between them. Germline V CDR1 and CDR2: MNHEY, SVGAGI. The CDR3 length is 14 residues. CDR3 residues: CASSGWTPPYEQYF. Here the CDR3 DNA reads TGTGCCAGCAGTGGCTGGACGCCTCCCTACGAGCAGTACTTC.

This clonotype has a handful of counts. The chain combines TRBV25-1 with TRBJ1-1, with D maybe TRBD1 (6 bases). The CDR3 covers 14 residues. Trimming stripped 6 bases from V and 5 bases from J, with 16 bases between. The germline V gene has CDR1 MGHDK and CDR2 SYGVNS. The CDR3 nucleotides read TGTGCCAGCAGCAAGACCGGGACATCTACTGAAGCTTTCTTT. This sequence encodes CASSKTGTSTEAFF.

The chain employs TRBV29-1 and TRBJ1-2, with TRBD1 matching over 12 bases. Germline trimming cut 1 base from V and 4 bases from J; bases unmatched to any gene: 7. The CDR3 consists of 16 residues. The germline CDR1 and CDR2 sequences are SQVTM and ANQGSEA. CDR3 coding DNA: TGCAGCGTTGAAGGGGGACAGGGGGCGATCTCCTATGGCTACACCTTC. It encodes CSVEGGQGAISYGYTF.

This chain joins TRBV18 and TRBJ1-1; D remains ambiguous. Between the trimmed V and J ends, which lost 3 bases and 2 bases, there was a span of 13 bases. The CDR3 extends over 15 amino acids. CDR1 and CDR2 (germline): KGHSH, LQKENI. The CDR3 nucleotides are TGTGCCAGCTCACCCCGCGGAGGACCCAACACTGAAGCTTTCTTT. Its translation is CASSPRGGPNTEAFF.

The chain couples TRBV5-1 to TRBJ2-1; no clear D. The germline V and J ends were trimmed by 6 bases and 6 bases, with 10 bases remaining between them. The CDR3 loop spans 12 amino acids. CDR1 is SGHRS, CDR2 YFSETQ, per germline. CDR3 bases: TGCGCCAGCACCCTAGGACGCAATGAGCAGTTCTTC. Protein sequence: CASTLGRNEQFF.

This clonotype was picked up a small number of times. The rearrangement joins TRBV10-3 to TRBJ1-5; D remains unclear. Germline CDR1 reads ENHRY; CDR2 reads SYGVKD. The CDR3 is made up of 13 amino acids. The V gene lost 4 bases and the J gene lost 3 bases, with 7 bases spanning the gap. The CDR3 sequence: CAISAADNQPQHF. Here the CDR3 DNA reads TGTGCCATCAGTGCGGCAGACAATCAGCCCCAGCATTTT.